Given below is one T cell receptor beta chain in context. Its cognate antigen is unknown. TCRdb processed the reads anew with MiXCR; each CDR3 protein has one entry. The profile shows a few hundred thousand distinct CDR3 sequences, 42% of them singletons. This entry comes from a study of T cell repertoires in cytomegalovirus infection. The study, taken as a whole, reports: What dominated the ex vivo response were HLA-C-restricted CMV-specific TCR beta clonotypes.

The trim removed 0 bases at V and 2 bases at J, leaving 6 bases unmatched. From germline, CDR1 is SGDLS and CDR2 YYNGEE. The CDR3 runs 17 residues. The material was cultured PBMCs, obtained from culture after CMV antigen stimulation. This rearrangement joins TRBV9 to TRBJ2-2; 8 bases are shared with TRBD2. The source of this sequence is a human donor in good health (CMV status not recorded). Some clones in this sample may be carry-over from other donors' samples. The CDR3 spells CASSVGSGTLNTGELFF. The DNA of the CDR3 is TGTGCCAGCAGCGTAGGTAGCGGGACCCTTAACACCGGGGAGCTGTTTTTT. Full variable domain (outside the CDR3, taken from reference TRBV9 and TRBJ2-2): DSGVTQTPKHLITATGQRVTLRCSPRSGDLSVYWYQQSLDQGLQFLIQYYNGEERAKGNILERFSAQQFPDLHSELNLSSLELGDSALYFCASSVGSGTLNTGELFFGEGSRLTVL.